Listed here is a single T cell receptor (beta chain). The protocol was immunoSEQ multiplex PCR, while the TCRdb copy is restricted to in-frame clones and leaves out a portion. This table has about 150,000 clones, around 82% appearing once. This entry belongs to a study of blood T cell repertoires in COVID-19. Study overall: Samples representing acute and convalescent COVID-19 were sourced from the United States, Italy and Spain. Sources were T cells, B-cell-depleted T cells, or PBMCs; the material itself was cDNA or gDNA.

V lost 6 bases, J lost 2 bases, and 6 bases stayed unmatched. The CDR3 contains 16 residues. Germline CDR1 and CDR2: MNHNY and SVGAGI (reference sequence). The chain joins TRBV6-6 to TRBJ1-4; TRBD1 agrees at 10 bases. This clonotype was sampled from a human donor in a cohort sampled during active COVID-19. The sample consisted of peripheral blood. DNA for the CDR3: TGTGCCAGCAGGCCGGGACAGGGGTGGACTAATGAAAAACTGTTTTTT. This codes for CASRPGQGWTNEKLFF.